This T cell receptor (beta chain) derives from a study of CD8 T cells in ankylosing spondylitis. TCRdb recomputed calls from the 5' RACE reads with MiXCR, one row per CDR3 protein. Here the sample spans approximately 130,000 distinct CDR3 sequences, 9.3% being singletons. A note on this clonotype: Its antigen is still unknown.

General study results and limits: Blood of patients with ankylosing spondylitis appeared to be characterized by a TCR beta motif of several highly homologous variants. Disease-linked clones bore a CD8+ phenotype and were relatively rare in peripheral blood.

Material: blood, either unsorted or a sorted T cell fraction (not recorded which). This clonotype was obtained from a male donor with ankylosing spondylitis or in good health (not recorded which).

The CDR3 loop is CASSLYPGPYNEQFF. Written as DNA, the CDR3 is TGTGCCAGCAGCTTATACCCGGGACCTTACAATGAGCAGTTCTTC. The chain combines TRBV7-8 with TRBJ2-1; D might be TRBD1 or TRBD2, each matching 5 bases. Germline loops: CDR1 SGHVS, CDR2 FQNEAQ. The CDR3 covers 15 residues. Between the trimmed V and J ends, which lost 2 bases and 4 bases, there was a span of 12 bases.